The 32 T cell receptor beta chains reported below all come from one sample, sequenced in a study of shared clonotypes between healthy human individuals. Assay used: immunoSEQ multiplex PCR; TCRdb lists only in-frame clones, some missing. This repertoire shows about 1.5 million clones, approximately 96% found once; its top ten account for 0.95% to 1.5%. Material for sequencing was naive CD4+ T cells sorted from blood. Indicated subset: CD45RA+ positively selected. Receptors originate from a man in his thirties or forties in good health.

The V call is TRBV5-6, the J call TRBJ2-2, with D perhaps assigned TRBD1 or TRBD2 (6 bases each). The length of the CDR3 is 15 residues. The V end lost 6 bases, the J end lost 9 bases, and 21 bases lay between the germline ends. Germline values: CDR1 SGHDT, CDR2 YYEEEE. DNA of the CDR3: TGTGCCAGCAAACCTCCGGGGGCAGACGCGCGGGAGCTGTTTTTT. Encoded protein: CASKPPGADARELFF.

Of note for this clone: In the same sample, other DNA sequences code for this CDR3. The V gene is TRBV6-5, the J gene TRBJ1-3; the D is unclear. V was clipped by 0 bases and J by 4 bases, with 4 bases between them. The CDR3 sequence is 13 residues long. Germline assignment: CDR1 MNHEY and CDR2 SVGAGI. For the CDR3, the DNA is TGTGCCAGCAGTTACTCCCGCGGAAACACCATATATTTT. Its protein product is CASSYSRGNTIYF.

This chain links TRBV5-4 with TRBJ2-3; TRBD2 agrees at 14 bases. This CDR3 contains 17 residues. Germline CDR1 reads SGHNT; CDR2 reads YYREEE (reference sequence). The trim removed 3 bases at V and 4 bases at J, leaving 7 bases unmatched. The CDR3 protein is CASSSLTSGRAADTQYF. The CDR3 bases are TGTGCCAGCAGCTCCTTGACTAGCGGGAGGGCCGCAGATACGCAGTATTTT.

This clone was observed once. The chain combines TRBV5-8 with TRBJ2-1; D gene uncertain. V was pared by 0 bases and J by 7 bases, with 23 bases between. This CDR3 comprises 18 residues. From germline, CDR1 is SGHTS and CDR2 YDEGEE. The CDR3 protein is CASSLVRGALPLGNEQFF. CDR3 nucleotides: TGTGCCAGCAGCTTGGTGCGTGGCGCACTCCCCCTGGGGAATGAGCAGTTCTTC.

The rearrangement joins TRBV5-4 to TRBJ2-5; 7 bases map to TRBD2. The CDR3 sequence is 15 residues long. V gave up 4 bases and J gave up 2 bases; unmatched junction bases: 8. Germline assignment: CDR1 SGHNT and CDR2 YYREEE (reference sequence). The CDR3 sequence: CASSPGSSGQETQYF. As DNA, the CDR3 is TGTGCCAGCAGCCCGGGGTCTAGCGGACAAGAGACCCAGTACTTC.

Note on this clone: This CDR3 is also generated by other DNA sequences in the sample. V gene TRBV27 combines with J gene TRBJ1-5; D gene uncertain. The CDR3 has 13 residues. Per the germline V gene, CDR1 is MNHEY and CDR2 is SMNVEV (reference sequence). With 0 bases removed from V and 2 bases from J, the gap between germline ends came to 2 bases. CDR3 nucleotide sequence: TGTGCCAGCAGTTTATCCGGCAATCAGCCCCAGCATTTT. It codes for CASSLSGNQPQHF.

The rearrangement joins TRBV27 to TRBJ2-4; D is perhaps TRBD1 or TRBD2 (6 bases each). V lost 4 bases, J lost 10 bases, and 29 bases lay in between. From germline, CDR1 is MNHEY and CDR2 SMNVEV (reference sequence). The CDR3 contains 18 residues. CDR3 residues: CASSSWTAGGQFDRIQYF. DNA for the CDR3: TGTGCCAGCAGTTCATGGACAGCCGGGGGACAATTTGATCGTATTCAGTACTTC.

The chain carries TRBV5-6 and TRBJ1-4; TRBD1 is a possible D gene (5 bases). The length of the CDR3 is 14 residues. V gave up 4 bases and J gave up 8 bases, with 15 bases separating them. Germline assignment: CDR1 SGHDT and CDR2 YYEEEE. The CDR3 here is CASSPAGGAEKLFF. DNA for the CDR3: TGTGCCAGCAGCCCGGCCGGGGGAGCCGAAAAACTGTTTTTT.

On this clone: The sample holds other DNA sequences that translate to the same CDR3. The genes are TRBV7-2 and TRBJ1-3; D is unclear. From germline, CDR1 is SGHTA and CDR2 FQGNSA. The CDR3 covers 11 residues. V lost 6 bases, J lost 4 bases, and 4 bases lay in between. The chain's CDR3 is CASSSGNTIYF. DNA of the CDR3: TGTGCCAGCAGTTCGGGAAACACCATATATTTT.

The chain combines TRBV5-5 with TRBJ2-5; D gene uncertain. The ends were cut back, 6 bases at V and 2 bases at J, with 14 bases in the middle. Germline CDR1 SGHKS, CDR2 YYEKEE (reference sequence). There are 14 residues in the CDR3. The CDR3 nucleotides are TGTGCCAGCACCCCCCGGACGGTACAAGAGACCCAGTACTTC. As protein: CASTPRTVQETQYF. The full variable domain, in which reference TRBV5-5 and TRBJ2-5 provide the parts outside the CDR3, is DAGVTQSPTHLIKTRGQQVTLRCSPISGHKSVSWYQQVLGQGPQFIFQYYEKEERGRGNFPDRFSARQFPNYSSELNVNALLLGDSALYLCASTPRTVQETQYFGPGTRLLVL.

A word on this clone: Distinct nucleotide sequences in the sample also encode this CDR3. The chain is built from TRBV5-1 and TRBJ2-3, with 15 nucleotides matching TRBD2. This CDR3 comprises 18 residues. Germline V gene sequence: CDR1 SGHRS, CDR2 YFSETQ. Trimming removed 0 bases from V and 3 bases from J; junction bases left unmatched: 5. CDR3 nucleotides: TGCGCCAGCAGCTTGGGGGGACTAGCGGGAGGCCGTACAGATACGCAGTATTTT. Amino acid sequence: CASSLGGLAGGRTDTQYF.

The J gene is TRBJ1-2, the V gene TRBV5-1, with D perhaps matching TRBD1 (6 bases). This CDR3 spans 14 amino acids. V lost 4 bases, J lost 1 base, and 11 bases lay in between. Germline assignment: CDR1 SGHRS and CDR2 YFSETQ. The CDR3 loop reads CASSQDRNNYGYTF. CDR3 nucleotide sequence: TGCGCCAGCAGCCAAGACAGGAATAACTATGGCTACACCTTC.

The J gene is TRBJ2-7, the V gene TRBV4-2; a possible D gene is TRBD2 (5 bases). The germline CDR1 and CDR2 sequences are LGHNA and YNFKEQ. The CDR3 extends over 14 amino acids. V was trimmed by 3 bases and J by 3 bases, leaving 12 bases between them. Written as DNA, the CDR3 is TGTGCCAGCAGCCAGAGCGGAAACCTCTACGAGCAGTACTTC. This encodes CASSQSGNLYEQYF.

The chain is built from TRBV5-4 and TRBJ1-2; 9 bases agree with TRBD1. Germline CDR1 is SGHNT and CDR2 is YYREEE (reference sequence). Unmatched junction bases numbered 12, after V lost 4 bases and J lost 8 bases. The CDR3 totals 15 residues. The CDR3 reads CASSRPGTGTGGYTF. As DNA, the CDR3 is TGTGCCAGCAGCCGTCCCGGGACAGGGACTGGAGGCTACACCTTC. Full variable domain (missing parts from reference TRBV5-4 and TRBJ1-2): ETGVTQSPTHLIKTRGQQVTLRCSSQSGHNTVSWYQQALGQGPQFIFQYYREEENGRGNFPPRFSGLQFPNYSSELNVNALELDDSALYLCASSRPGTGTGGYTFGSGTRLTVV.

V and J are TRBV6-4 and TRBJ2-1, with TRBD2 matching over 12 bases. The CDR3 has 16 residues. Germline loops: CDR1 MRHNA, CDR2 SNTAGT. V lost 4 bases and J lost 1; bases outside the gene matches: 2. CDR3 in DNA: TGTGCCAGCAGTGGACTAGCGGGAGCATCCTACAATGAGCAGTTCTTC. It is translated as CASSGLAGASYNEQFF.

The J gene is TRBJ2-7, the V gene TRBV27; TRBD2 agrees at 9 bases. The CDR3 has 13 amino acids. Per the germline V gene, CDR1 is MNHEY and CDR2 is SMNVEV (reference sequence). Trimming cost V 7 bases and J 7 bases; bases outside gene matches: 8. CDR3 nucleotides: TGTGCCAGCACACGAGCGGGAGGAGGGGAGCAGTACTTC. Its translation: CASTRAGGGEQYF.

The CDR3 loop reads CASTKKLGQVFMNTEAFF. CDR3 bases: TGTGCCAGCACCAAGAAGCTCGGACAGGTGTTCATGAACACTGAAGCTTTCTTT. The chain combines TRBV27 with TRBJ1-1, with 7 bases aligning to TRBD1. Germline V lookup: CDR1 MNHEY, CDR2 SMNVEV (reference sequence). CDR3 length equals 18 residues. Losses at the gene ends were 7 bases for V and 0 bases for J; bases not matched to a gene: 17.

This clone was seen just once. The gene calls are TRBV5-4 and TRBJ2-5; 14 bases agree with TRBD2. After removal of 3 bases from V and 3 bases from J, the junction contained 4 bases not matched to a gene. The CDR3 has 16 residues. The germline V gene encodes CDR1 SGHNT and CDR2 YYREEE (reference sequence). DNA of the CDR3: TGTGCCAGCAGCTCTCGACTAGCGGGAGGGAAAGAGACCCAGTACTTC. This gives the protein CASSSRLAGGKETQYF.

A few counts support this clone. The chain has TRBV7-9 and TRBJ2-3, with D possibly being TRBD2 (5 bases). This CDR3 is built from 15 residues. V was cut by 3 bases and J by 1 base, with 11 bases left in between. CDR1 and CDR2 from the germline V gene are SEHNR and FQNEAQ (reference sequence). The CDR3 loop reads CASSFLPEGTDTQYF. The CDR3 DNA reads as TGTGCCAGCAGCTTTCTGCCGGAGGGCACAGATACGCAGTATTTT.

This clone was picked up one time. The V and J genes are TRBV28 and TRBJ1-2, with TRBD1 as a possible D gene (6 bases). V lost 3 bases to trimming and J lost 0 bases, with 8 bases between them. The CDR3 has 14 residues. Germline CDR1 MDHEN, CDR2 SYDVKM. The chain's CDR3 is CASSFTGPNYGYTF. CDR3 DNA: TGTGCCAGCAGTTTTACAGGGCCTAACTATGGCTACACCTTC.

This chain uses TRBV7-2 with TRBJ2-2; D uncertain. Germline values: CDR1 SGHTA, CDR2 FQGNSA. The CDR3 spans 11 residues. Trimming pared 6 bases from V and 7 bases from J, leaving 6 bases between. CDR3: CASSLDGELFF. The CDR3 DNA sequence: TGTGCCAGCAGTCTAGACGGGGAGCTGTTTTTT.

CDR3 protein: CASSRARESEAFF. The CDR3 DNA reads TGTGCCAGCTCACGAGCGCGTGAGTCTGAAGCTTTCTTT. The chain joins TRBV18 to TRBJ1-1, with D uncertain. The CDR3 extends over 13 amino acids. V lost 4 bases and J lost 6, with 12 bases in between. In germline, CDR1 is KGHSH, CDR2 LQKENI.

This clone came up a few times. The V gene is TRBV28, the J gene TRBJ1-5; D not resolved. V lost 2 bases and J 2 bases, leaving 16 bases between the germline ends. The CDR3 sequence is 17 residues long. The germline gives CDR1 MDHEN, CDR2 SYDVKM. CDR3 in DNA: TGTGCCAGCAGTTTACTTTCAAACGCGTTGGGCAATCAGCCCCAGCATTTT. Its protein is CASSLLSNALGNQPQHF.

V gene TRBV11-2 combines with J gene TRBJ2-2; TRBD2 agrees at 7 bases. This CDR3 has 16 residues. The V and J ends lost 0 bases and 2 bases, in that order; junction bases with no gene match: 3. Germline V lookup: CDR1 SGHAT, CDR2 FQNNGV. The CDR3 DNA follows: TGTGCCAGCAGCTTAGATCTAGCGGTAAACACCGGGGAGCTGTTTTTT. This translates into CASSLDLAVNTGELFF.

This chain links TRBV7-7 with TRBJ2-7; TRBD2 matches 12 bases. Trimming removed 5 bases from V and 7 bases from J; junction bases left unmatched: 3. Germline CDR1 and CDR2: SSHAT and FNYEAQ (reference sequence). The CDR3 is 13 amino acids. Here the CDR3 reads CASSQGLAGEQYF. CDR3 coding DNA: TGTGCCAGCAGCCAAGGACTAGCGGGGGAGCAGTACTTC.

V usage is TRBV28 and J usage is TRBJ1-5, with D perhaps TRBD1 (5 bases). The germline V and J ends were trimmed by 5 bases and 5 bases, with 16 bases remaining between them. Germline V gene data show CDR1 as MDHEN and CDR2 as SYDVKM. The CDR3 contains 15 residues. The CDR3 here is CASSAGTRRDQPQHF. The DNA for the CDR3 is TGTGCCAGCAGTGCCGGGACCCGCCGCGATCAGCCCCAGCATTTT.

The genes are TRBV4-3 and TRBJ2-3, with 8 positions matching TRBD2. V shed 0 bases, J shed 6 bases, and the junction held 8 bases outside the gene matches. Germline-derived CDR1 and CDR2 are LGHNA and YSLEER. This CDR3 spans 16 amino acids. The DNA for the CDR3 is TGCGCCAGCAGCCAAGATCGAGCGGGAGAGGGTGATACGCAGTATTTT. It specifies CASSQDRAGEGDTQYF.

This clone was detected only once. The chain has TRBV18 and TRBJ1-1; 7 positions agree with TRBD1. This CDR3 region has 14 residues. V gave up 1 base and J gave up 8 bases; unmatched junction bases: 7. Germline-derived CDR1 and CDR2 are KGHSH and LQKENI. Here the CDR3 DNA reads TGTGCCAGCTCACCACTATCTCAACAGGGGGAAGCTTTCTTT. Its translation: CASSPLSQQGEAFF. Full variable domain (remainder filled in from reference TRBV18 and TRBJ1-1): NAGVMQNPRHLVRRRGQEARLRCSPMKGHSHVYWYRQLPEEGLKFMVYLQKENIIDESGMPKERFSAEFPKEGPSILRIQQVVRGDSAAYFCASSPLSQQGEAFFGQGTRLTVV.

The rearrangement joins TRBV28 to TRBJ2-5; TRBD1 aligns across 10 bases. Germline V gene sequence: CDR1 MDHEN, CDR2 SYDVKM. J was trimmed by 4 bases and V by 10 bases; bases with no gene match: 6. The CDR3 consists of 13 residues. This CDR3 is CATMGTGVETQYF. In DNA form, the CDR3 reads TGTGCCACCATGGGGACAGGGGTAGAGACCCAGTACTTC.

This clone is a singleton in its sample. The chain is built from TRBV25-1 and TRBJ2-4, with D perhaps TRBD1 or TRBD2 (5 bases each). Germline CDR1 and CDR2: MGHDK and SYGVNS. The V and J ends lost 1 base and 3 bases respectively, with 7 bases between them. The length of the CDR3 is 14 residues. In DNA, the CDR3 is TGTGCCAGCAGTGAATTGGGGGTCAAAAACATTCAGTACTTC. Translation gives CASSELGVKNIQYF.

The chain recombines TRBV6-5 with TRBJ2-7; 10 bases map to TRBD1. The CDR3 length is 14 residues. Looked up from germline, CDR1 is MNHEY and CDR2 is SVGAGI. J lost 7 bases, V lost 4 bases, and 7 bases had no gene match. DNA of the CDR3: TGTGCCAGCAGTTCCCGGGACAGGGGAGGTGAGCAGTACTTC. Translation: CASSSRDRGGEQYF.

The chain carries TRBV6-6 and TRBJ1-5; D call uncertain. Germline V gene sequence: CDR1 MNHNY, CDR2 SVGAGI (reference sequence). The length of the CDR3 is 13 residues. Between the trimmed V and J ends, which lost 7 bases and 9 bases, there was a span of 16 bases. The CDR3 bases are TGTGCCAGCACCATAGGCAGGCTCCGGCCCCAGCATTTT. It is translated as CASTIGRLRPQHF.